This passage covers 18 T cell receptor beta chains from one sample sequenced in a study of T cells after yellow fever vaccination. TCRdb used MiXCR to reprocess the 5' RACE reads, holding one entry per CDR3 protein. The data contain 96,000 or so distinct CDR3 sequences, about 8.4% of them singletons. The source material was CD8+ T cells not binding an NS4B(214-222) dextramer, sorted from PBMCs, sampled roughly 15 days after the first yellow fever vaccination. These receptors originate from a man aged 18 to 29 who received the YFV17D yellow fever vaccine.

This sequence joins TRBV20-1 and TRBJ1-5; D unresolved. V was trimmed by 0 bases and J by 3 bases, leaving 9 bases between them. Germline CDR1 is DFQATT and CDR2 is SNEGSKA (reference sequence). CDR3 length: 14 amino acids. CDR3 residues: CSARDRAYNQPQHF. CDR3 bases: TGCAGTGCTAGAGATAGGGCCTACAATCAGCCCCAGCATTTT.

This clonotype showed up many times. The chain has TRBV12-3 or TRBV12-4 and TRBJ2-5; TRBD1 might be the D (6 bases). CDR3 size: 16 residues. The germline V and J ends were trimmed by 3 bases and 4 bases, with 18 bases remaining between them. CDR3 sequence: CASSLSGQLSRETQYF. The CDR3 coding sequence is TGTGCCAGCAGTTTGTCCGGACAGCTCTCGAGAGAGACCCAGTACTTC.

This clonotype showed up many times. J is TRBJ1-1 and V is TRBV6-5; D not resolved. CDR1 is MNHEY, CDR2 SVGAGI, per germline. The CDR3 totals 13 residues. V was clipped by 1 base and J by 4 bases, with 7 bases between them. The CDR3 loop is CASSYYPRTEAFF. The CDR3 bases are TGTGCCAGCAGTTACTACCCCCGCACTGAAGCTTTCTTT.

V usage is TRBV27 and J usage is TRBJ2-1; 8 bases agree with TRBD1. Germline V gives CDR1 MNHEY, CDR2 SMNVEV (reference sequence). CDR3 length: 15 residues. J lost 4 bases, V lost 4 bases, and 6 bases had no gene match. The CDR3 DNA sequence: TGTGCCAGCAGTTACGGACAGGGCGAGTACAATGAGCAGTTCTTC. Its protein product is CASSYGQGEYNEQFF.

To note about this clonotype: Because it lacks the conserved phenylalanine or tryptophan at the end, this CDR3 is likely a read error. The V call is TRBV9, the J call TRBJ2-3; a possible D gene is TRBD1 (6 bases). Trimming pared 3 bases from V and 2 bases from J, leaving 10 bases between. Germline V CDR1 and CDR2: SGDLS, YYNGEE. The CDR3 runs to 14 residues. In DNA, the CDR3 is TGTGCCAGCAGCGCCGAGGGGGTCACAGATACGCAGTATATT. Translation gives CASSAEGVTDTQYI.

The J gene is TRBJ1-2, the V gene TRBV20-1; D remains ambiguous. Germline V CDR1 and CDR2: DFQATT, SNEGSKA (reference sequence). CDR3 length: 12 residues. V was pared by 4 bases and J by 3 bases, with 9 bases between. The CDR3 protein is CSATPGDYGYTF. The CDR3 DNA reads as TGCAGTGCTACCCCGGGTGACTATGGCTACACCTTC.

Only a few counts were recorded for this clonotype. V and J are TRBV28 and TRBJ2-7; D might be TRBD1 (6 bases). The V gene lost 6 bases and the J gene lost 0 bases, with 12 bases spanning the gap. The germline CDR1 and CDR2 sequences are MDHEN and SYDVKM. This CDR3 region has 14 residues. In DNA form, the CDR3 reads TGTGCCAGCAGCCACAGGGTCAGCTCCTACGAGCAGTACGTC. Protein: CASSHRVSSYEQYV.

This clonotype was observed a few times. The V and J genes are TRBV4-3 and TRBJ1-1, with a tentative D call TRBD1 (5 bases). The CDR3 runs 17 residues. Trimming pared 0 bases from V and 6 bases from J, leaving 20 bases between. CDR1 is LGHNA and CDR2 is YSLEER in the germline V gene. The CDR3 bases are TGCGCCAGCAGCCAAGAGAGGCCAGGCCAGGGTCAAGCTGAAGCTTTCTTT. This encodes CASSQERPGQGQAEAFF.

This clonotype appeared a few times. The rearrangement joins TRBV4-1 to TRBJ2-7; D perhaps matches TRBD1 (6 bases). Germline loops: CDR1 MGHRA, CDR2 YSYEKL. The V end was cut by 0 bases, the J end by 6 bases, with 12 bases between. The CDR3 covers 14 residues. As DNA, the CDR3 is TGCGCCAGCAGCCAAGATCTTACAGGGCGCGAGCAGTACTTC. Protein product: CASSQDLTGREQYF.

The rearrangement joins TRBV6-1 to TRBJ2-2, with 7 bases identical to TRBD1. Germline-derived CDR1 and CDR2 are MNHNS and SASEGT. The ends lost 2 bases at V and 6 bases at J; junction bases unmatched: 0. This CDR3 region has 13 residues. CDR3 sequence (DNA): TGTGCCAGCAGTGAAACAGGGGCCGGGGAGCTGTTTTTT. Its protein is CASSETGAGELFF.

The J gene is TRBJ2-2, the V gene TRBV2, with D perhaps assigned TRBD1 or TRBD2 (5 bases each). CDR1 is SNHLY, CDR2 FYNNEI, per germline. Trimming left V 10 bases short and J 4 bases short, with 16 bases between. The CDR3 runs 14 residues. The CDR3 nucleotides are TGTGCCACCTTATCCCGGGACCTCACCGGGGAGCTGTTTTTT. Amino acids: CATLSRDLTGELFF.

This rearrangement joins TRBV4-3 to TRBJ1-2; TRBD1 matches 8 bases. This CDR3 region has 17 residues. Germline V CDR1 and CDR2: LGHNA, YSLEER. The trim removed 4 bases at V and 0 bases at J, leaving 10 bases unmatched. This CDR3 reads CASSRTIDRGPNYGYTF. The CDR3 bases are TGCGCCAGCAGCCGTACTATAGACAGGGGCCCTAACTATGGCTACACCTTC.

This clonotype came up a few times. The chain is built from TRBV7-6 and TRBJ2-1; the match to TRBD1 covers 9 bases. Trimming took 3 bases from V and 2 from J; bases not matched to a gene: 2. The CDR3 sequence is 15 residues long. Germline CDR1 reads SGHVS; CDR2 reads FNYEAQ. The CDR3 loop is CASSLDRGAYNEQFF. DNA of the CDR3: TGTGCCAGCAGCTTGGACAGGGGAGCCTACAATGAGCAGTTCTTC.

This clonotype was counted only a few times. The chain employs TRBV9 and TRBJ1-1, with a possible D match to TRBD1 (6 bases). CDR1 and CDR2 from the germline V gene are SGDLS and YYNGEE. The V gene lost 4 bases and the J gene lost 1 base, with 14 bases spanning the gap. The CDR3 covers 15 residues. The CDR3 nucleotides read TGTGCCAGCAGCTTCGGGGGCGATCCGAACACTGAAGCTTTCTTT. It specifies CASSFGGDPNTEAFF.

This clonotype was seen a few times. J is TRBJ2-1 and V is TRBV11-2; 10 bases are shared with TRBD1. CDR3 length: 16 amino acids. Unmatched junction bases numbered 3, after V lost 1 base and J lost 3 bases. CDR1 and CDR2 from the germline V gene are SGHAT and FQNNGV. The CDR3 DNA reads TGTGCCAGCAGCTTAGGGACAGGGGGTCTCTACAATGAGCAGTTCTTC. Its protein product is CASSLGTGGLYNEQFF.

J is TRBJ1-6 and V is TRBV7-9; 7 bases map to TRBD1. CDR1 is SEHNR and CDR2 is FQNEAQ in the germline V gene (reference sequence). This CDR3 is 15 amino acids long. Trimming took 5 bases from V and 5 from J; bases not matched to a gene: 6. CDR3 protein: CASSRRQGNNSPLHF. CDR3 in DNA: TGTGCCAGCAGCCGACGACAGGGCAATAATTCACCCCTCCACTTT.

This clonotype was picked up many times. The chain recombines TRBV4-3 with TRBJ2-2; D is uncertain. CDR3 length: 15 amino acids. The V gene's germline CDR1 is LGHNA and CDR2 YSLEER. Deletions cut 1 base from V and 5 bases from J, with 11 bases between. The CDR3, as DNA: TGCGCCAGCAGCCAAGGGGTCCCTAAGACCGGGGAGCTGTTTTTT. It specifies CASSQGVPKTGELFF.

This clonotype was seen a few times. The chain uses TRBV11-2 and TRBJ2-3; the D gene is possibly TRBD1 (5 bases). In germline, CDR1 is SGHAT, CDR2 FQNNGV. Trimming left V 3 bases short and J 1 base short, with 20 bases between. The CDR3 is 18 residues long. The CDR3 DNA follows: TGTGCCAGCAGCTTTGGTCAGGTATTTCGACAGCGCACAGATACGCAGTATTTT. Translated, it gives CASSFGQVFRQRTDTQYF.